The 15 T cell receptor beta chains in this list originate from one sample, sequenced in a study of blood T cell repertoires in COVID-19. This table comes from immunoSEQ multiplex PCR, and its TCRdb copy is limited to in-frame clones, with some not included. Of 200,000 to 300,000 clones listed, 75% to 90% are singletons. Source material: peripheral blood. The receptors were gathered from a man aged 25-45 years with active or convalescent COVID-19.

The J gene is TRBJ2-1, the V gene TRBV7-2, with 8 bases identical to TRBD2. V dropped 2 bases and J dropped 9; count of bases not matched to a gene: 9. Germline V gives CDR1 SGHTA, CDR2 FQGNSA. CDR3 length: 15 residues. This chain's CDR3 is CASSLFSRGVSEQFF. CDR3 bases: TGTGCCAGCAGCTTATTCTCGCGGGGGGTTAGTGAGCAGTTCTTC.

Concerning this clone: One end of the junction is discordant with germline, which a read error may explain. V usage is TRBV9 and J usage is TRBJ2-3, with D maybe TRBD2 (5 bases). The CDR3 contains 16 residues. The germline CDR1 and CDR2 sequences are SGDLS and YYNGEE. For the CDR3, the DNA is TGTGCCAGCAGCGCCACCCTAGCAAGAACCACACATACGCAGTATTTT. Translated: CASSATLARTTHTQYF.

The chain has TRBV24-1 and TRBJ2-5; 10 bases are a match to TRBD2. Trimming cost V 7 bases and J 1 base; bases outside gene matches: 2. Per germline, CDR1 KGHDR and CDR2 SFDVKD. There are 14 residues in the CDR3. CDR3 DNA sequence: TGTGCCACCAGCTCTAGCGGGGGCCAAGAGACCCAGTACTTC. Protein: CATSSSGGQETQYF.

The CDR3 loop is CASSPTPGTATVWELFF. In nucleotides, the CDR3 is TGTGCCAGCAGCCCCACGCCTGGGACAGCCACCGTTTGGGAGCTGTTTTTT. The chain is built from TRBV11-2 and TRBJ2-2; 7 bases fit TRBD1. This CDR3 is 17 amino acids long. J was trimmed by 9 bases and V by 5 bases; bases with no gene match: 18. CDR1 and CDR2 (germline): SGHAT, FQNNGV.

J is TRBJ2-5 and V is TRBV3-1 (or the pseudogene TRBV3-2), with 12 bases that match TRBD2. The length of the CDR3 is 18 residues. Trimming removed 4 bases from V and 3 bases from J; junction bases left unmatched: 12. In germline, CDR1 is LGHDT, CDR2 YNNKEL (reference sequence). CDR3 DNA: TGTGCCAGCAGCCCACAAATTTGGACTAGCGGGGTAGAAGAGACCCAGTACTTC. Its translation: CASSPQIWTSGVEETQYF.

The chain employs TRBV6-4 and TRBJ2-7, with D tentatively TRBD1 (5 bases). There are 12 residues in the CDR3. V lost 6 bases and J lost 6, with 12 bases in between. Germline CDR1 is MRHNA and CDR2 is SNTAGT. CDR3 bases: TGTGCCAGCAGCTCAGGCAGGGTCGAGCAGTACTTC. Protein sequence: CASSSGRVEQYF.

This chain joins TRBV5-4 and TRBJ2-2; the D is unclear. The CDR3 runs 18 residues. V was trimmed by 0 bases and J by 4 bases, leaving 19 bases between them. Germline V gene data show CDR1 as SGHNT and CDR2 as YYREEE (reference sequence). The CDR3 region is CASSLVGGVPLGTGELFF. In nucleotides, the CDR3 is TGTGCCAGCAGCTTGGTTGGTGGAGTTCCACTGGGCACCGGGGAGCTGTTTTTT.

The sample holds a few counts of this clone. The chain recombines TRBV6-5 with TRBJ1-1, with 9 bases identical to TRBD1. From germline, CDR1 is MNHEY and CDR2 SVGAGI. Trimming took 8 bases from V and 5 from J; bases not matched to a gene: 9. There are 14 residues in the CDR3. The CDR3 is CASREQGAKTEAFF. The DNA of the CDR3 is TGTGCCAGCCGGGAACAGGGGGCAAAGACTGAAGCTTTCTTT.

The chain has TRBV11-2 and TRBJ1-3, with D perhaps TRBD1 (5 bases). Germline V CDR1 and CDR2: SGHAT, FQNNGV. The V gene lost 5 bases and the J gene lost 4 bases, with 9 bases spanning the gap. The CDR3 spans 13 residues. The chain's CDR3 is CASSGGAGNTIYF. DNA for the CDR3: TGTGCCAGCAGCGGCGGGGCAGGAAACACCATATATTTT.

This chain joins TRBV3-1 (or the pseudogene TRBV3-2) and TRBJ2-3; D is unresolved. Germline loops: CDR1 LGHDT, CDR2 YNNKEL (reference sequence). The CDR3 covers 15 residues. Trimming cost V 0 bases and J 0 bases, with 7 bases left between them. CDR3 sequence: CASSQEWSSTDTQYF. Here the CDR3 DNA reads TGTGCCAGCAGCCAAGAATGGAGTAGCACAGATACGCAGTATTTT.

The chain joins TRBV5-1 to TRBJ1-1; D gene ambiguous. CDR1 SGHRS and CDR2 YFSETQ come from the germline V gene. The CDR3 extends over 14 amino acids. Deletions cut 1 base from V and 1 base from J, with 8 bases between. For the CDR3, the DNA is TGCGCCAGCAGCTTGCGTTCTAGGAACACTGAAGCTTTCTTT. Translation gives CASSLRSRNTEAFF. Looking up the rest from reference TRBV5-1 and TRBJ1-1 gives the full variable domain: KAGVTQTPRYLIKTRGQQVTLSCSPISGHRSVSWYQQTPGQGLQFLFEYFSETQRNKGNFPGRFSGRQFSNSRSEMNVSTLELGDSALYLCASSLRSRNTEAFFGQGTRLTVV.

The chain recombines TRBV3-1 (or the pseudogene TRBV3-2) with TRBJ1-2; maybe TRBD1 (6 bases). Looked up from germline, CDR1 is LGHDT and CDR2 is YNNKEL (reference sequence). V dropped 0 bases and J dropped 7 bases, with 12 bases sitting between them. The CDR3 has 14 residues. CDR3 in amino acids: CASSQEHRDGGYTF. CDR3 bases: TGTGCCAGCAGCCAAGAGCACAGGGACGGTGGCTACACCTTC.

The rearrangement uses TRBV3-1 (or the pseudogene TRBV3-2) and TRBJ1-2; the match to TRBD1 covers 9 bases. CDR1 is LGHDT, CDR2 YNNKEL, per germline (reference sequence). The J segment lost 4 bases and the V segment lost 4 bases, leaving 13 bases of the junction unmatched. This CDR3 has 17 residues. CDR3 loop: CASSPGPGQGSSYGYTF. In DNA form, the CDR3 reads TGTGCCAGCAGCCCGGGGCCGGGACAGGGAAGTAGCTATGGCTACACCTTC.

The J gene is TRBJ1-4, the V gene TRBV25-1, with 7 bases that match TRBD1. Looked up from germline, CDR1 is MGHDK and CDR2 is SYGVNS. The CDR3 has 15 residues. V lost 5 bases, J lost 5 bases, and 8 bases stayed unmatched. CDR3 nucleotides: TGTGCCAGCAGTAATCAACGGGACAGCAATGAAAAACTGTTTTTT. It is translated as CASSNQRDSNEKLFF.

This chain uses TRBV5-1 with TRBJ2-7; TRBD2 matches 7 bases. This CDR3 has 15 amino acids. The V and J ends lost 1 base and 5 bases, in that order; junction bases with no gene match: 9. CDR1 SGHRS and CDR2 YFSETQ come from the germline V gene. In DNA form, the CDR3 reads TGCGCCAGCAGCTTGTTCTCGGGGGGTGTCCACGAGCAGTACTTC. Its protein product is CASSLFSGGVHEQYF.